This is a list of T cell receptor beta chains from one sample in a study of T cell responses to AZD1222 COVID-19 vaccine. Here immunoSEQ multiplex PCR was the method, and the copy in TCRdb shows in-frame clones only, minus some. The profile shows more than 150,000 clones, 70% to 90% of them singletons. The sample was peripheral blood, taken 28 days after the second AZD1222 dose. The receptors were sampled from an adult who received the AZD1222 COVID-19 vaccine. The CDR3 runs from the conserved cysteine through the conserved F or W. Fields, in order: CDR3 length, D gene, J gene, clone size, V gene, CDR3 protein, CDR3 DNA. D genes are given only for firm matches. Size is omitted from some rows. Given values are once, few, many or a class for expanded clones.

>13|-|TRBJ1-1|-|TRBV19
CASSLKVNTEAFF
TGTGCCAGTAGTCTCAAAGTAAACACTGAAGCTTTCTTT
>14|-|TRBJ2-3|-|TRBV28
CASKSLESTDTQYF
TGTGCCAGCAAAAGCCTTGAGAGCACAGATACGCAGTATTTT
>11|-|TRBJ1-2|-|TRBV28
CASSPGHGYTF
TGTGCCAGCAGTCCAGGGCATGGCTACACCTTC
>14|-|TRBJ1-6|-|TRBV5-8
CASSHDRRNSPLHF
TGTGCCAGCAGCCATGATAGACGTAATTCACCCCTCCACTTT
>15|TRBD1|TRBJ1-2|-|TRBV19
CASRTTGTGNYGYTF
TGTGCCAGTAGGACAACCGGGACAGGGAACTATGGCTACACCTTC
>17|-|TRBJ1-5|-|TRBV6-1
CASSEAAGSGWNQPQHF
TGTGCCAGCAGTGAAGCGGCAGGGTCCGGGTGGAATCAGCCCCAGCATTTT
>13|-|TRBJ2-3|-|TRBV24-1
CATGHRSTDTQYF
TGTGCCACCGGGCACAGAAGCACAGATACGCAGTATTTT
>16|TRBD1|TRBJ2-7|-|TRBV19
CASSRVWGQETYEQYF
TGTGCCAGTAGTCGAGTCTGGGGACAGGAGACCTACGAGCAGTACTTC
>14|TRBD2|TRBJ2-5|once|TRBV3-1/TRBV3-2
CASSQVAGVETQYF
TGTGCCAGCAGCCAAGTGGCGGGAGTGGAGACCCAGTACTTC
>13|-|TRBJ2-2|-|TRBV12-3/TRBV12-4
CASSTANTGELFF
TGTGCCAGCAGTACGGCGAACACCGGGGAGCTGTTTTTT
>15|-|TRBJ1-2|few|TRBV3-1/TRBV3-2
CASSQVGSRVVGYTF
TGTGCCAGCAGCCAAGTTGGGTCGAGGGTTGTCGGCTACACCTTC
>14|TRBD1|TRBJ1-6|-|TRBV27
CASSLNRGGSPLHF
TGTGCCAGCAGTTTAAACAGGGGAGGATCACCCCTCCACTTT
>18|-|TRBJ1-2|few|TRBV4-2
CASSQDPQAGVGNYGYTF
TGTGCCAGCAGCCAAGATCCCCAGGCTGGGGTCGGGAACTATGGCTACACCTTC
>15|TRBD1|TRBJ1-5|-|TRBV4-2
CASSLTGGAGQPQHF
TGTGCCAGCAGCCTAACAGGGGGCGCAGGTCAGCCCCAGCATTTT
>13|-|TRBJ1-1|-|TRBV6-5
CASSYGRGTEAFF
TGTGCCAGCAGTTACGGGCGGGGCACTGAAGCTTTCTTT
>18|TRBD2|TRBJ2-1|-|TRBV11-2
CASSSSRLAGAVRNEQFF
TGTGCCAGCAGCTCCTCCCGACTAGCGGGAGCGGTGCGGAATGAGCAGTTCTTC
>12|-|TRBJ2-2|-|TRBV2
CASTRGPGELFF
TGTGCCAGCACTCGGGGCCCCGGGGAGCTGTTTTTT
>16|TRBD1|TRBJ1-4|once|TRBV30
CAWSFRNRGKNEKLFF
TGTGCCTGGAGCTTCCGAAACAGGGGGAAAAATGAAAAACTGTTTTTT
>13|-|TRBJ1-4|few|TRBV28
CASRWTENEKLFF
TGTGCCAGCCGGTGGACAGAAAATGAAAAACTGTTTTTT
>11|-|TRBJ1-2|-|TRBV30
CAWGTSYGYTF
TGTGCCTGGGGGACAAGCTATGGCTACACCTTC
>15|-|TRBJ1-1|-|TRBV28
CASSSPRGEETEAFF
TGTGCCAGCAGTTCCCCGAGGGGGGAGGAAACTGAAGCTTTCTTT
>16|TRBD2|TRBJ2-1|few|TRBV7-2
CASSPSLAGGDNEQFF
TGTGCCAGCAGCCCCAGCCTAGCGGGAGGAGACAATGAGCAGTTCTTC
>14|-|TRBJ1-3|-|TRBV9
CASRSGSSGNTIYF
TGTGCCAGCAGATCGGGGAGCTCTGGAAACACCATATATTTT
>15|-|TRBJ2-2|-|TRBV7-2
CASSLGGGTTGELFF
TGTGCCAGCAGCTTAGGGGGTGGGACCACCGGGGAGCTGTTTTTT
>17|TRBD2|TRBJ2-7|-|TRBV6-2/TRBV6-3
CASSYSEIAGEFYEQYF
TGTGCCAGCAGTTACAGTGAGATAGCGGGAGAATTTTACGAGCAGTACTTC
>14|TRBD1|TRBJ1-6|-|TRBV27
CASTPGQANSPLHF
TGTGCCAGCACCCCGGGACAGGCCAATTCACCCCTCCACTTT
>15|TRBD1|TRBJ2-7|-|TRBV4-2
CASSQETGGPYEQYF
TGTGCCAGCAGCCAAGAAACAGGGGGGCCCTACGAGCAGTACTTC
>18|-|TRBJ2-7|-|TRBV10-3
CAISESTRGGSPAYEQYF
TGTGCCATCAGTGAGTCGACTCGTGGGGGGTCGCCGGCCTACGAGCAGTACTTC
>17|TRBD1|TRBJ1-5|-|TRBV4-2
CASSQEDRGGSNQPQHF
TGTGCCAGCAGCCAAGAGGACAGGGGGGGGAGCAATCAGCCCCAGCATTTT
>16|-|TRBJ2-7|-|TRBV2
CASRGGGSGYTYEQYF
TGTGCCAGCAGGGGAGGGGGAAGCGGATATACCTACGAGCAGTACTTC
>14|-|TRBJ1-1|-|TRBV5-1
CASSLDRMNTEAFF
TGCGCCAGCAGCTTGGACAGGATGAACACTGAAGCTTTCTTT
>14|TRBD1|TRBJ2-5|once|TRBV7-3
CASGAGTGRETQYF
TGTGCCAGCGGCGCCGGGACAGGGCGGGAGACCCAGTACTTC
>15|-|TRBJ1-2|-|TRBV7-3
CASSPGHNMGYGYTF
TGTGCCAGCAGCCCGGGACACAACATGGGGTATGGCTACACCTTC
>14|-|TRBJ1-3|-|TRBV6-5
CASSLGSSGNTIYF
TGTGCCAGCAGCTTGGGAAGCTCTGGAAACACCATATATTTT
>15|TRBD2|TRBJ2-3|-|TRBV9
CASSVGGSRTDTQYF
TGTGCCAGCAGCGTGGGCGGGAGTCGCACAGATACGCAGTATTTT
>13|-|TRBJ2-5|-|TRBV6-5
CASRPGRVETQYF
TGTGCCAGCCGCCCCGGGCGGGTTGAGACCCAGTACTTC
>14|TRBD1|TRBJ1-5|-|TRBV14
CASSGTGVNQPQHF
TGTGCCAGCAGCGGGACAGGAGTCAATCAGCCCCAGCATTTT
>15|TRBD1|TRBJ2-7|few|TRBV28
CASRLRDREHYEQYF
TGTGCCAGCAGACTCCGGGACAGGGAACACTACGAGCAGTACTTC